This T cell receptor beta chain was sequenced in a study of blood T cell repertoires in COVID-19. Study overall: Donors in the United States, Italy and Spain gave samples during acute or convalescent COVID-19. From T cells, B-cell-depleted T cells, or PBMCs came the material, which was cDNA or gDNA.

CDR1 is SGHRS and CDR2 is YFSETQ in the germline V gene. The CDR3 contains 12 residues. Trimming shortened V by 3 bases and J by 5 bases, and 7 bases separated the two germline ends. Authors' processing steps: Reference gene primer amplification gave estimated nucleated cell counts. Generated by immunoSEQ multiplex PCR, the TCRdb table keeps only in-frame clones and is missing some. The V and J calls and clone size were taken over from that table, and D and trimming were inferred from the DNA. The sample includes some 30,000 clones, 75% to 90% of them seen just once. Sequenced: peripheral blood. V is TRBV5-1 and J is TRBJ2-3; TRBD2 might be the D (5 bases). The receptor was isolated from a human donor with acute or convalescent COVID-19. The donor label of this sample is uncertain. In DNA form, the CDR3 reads TGCGCCAGCAGCTCCGCGGGAGATACGCAGTATTTT. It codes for CASSSAGDTQYF.